These 5 T cell receptor beta chains originate from one sample sequenced in a study of identical twins. TCRdb recomputed calls from the 5' RACE reads with MiXCR, one row per CDR3 protein. This table holds hundreds of thousands of distinct CDR3 sequences, 8.5% to 9.5% found once. These data were also reused for a study on yellow fever vaccine responses in identical twins.

Material for sequencing was PBMCs. These receptors were collected from a young woman in good health.

The chain couples TRBV2 to TRBJ2-2; D gene ambiguous. With 4 bases removed from V and 5 bases from J, the gap between germline ends came to 26 bases. The CDR3 totals 19 residues. Germline-derived CDR1 and CDR2 are SNHLY and FYNNEI. The CDR3 here is CASSGARGEAEHPTGELFF. The CDR3 DNA is TGTGCCAGCAGTGGAGCACGAGGTGAGGCAGAGCATCCGACCGGGGAGCTGTTTTTT.

The chain recombines TRBV6-4 with TRBJ2-3; 9 bases are a match to TRBD2. CDR1 and CDR2 (germline): MRHNA, SNTAGT. The CDR3 contains 16 residues. The V and J ends lost 1 base and 1 base, in that order; junction bases with no gene match: 3. In DNA form, the CDR3 reads TGTGCCAGCAGTGACTACTGGACTAGCGGCACAGATACGCAGTATTTT. Its translation: CASSDYWTSGTDTQYF.

The chain has TRBV6-4 and TRBJ2-5; maybe TRBD1 (5 bases). Germline CDR1 MRHNA, CDR2 SNTAGT. Trimming removed 0 bases from V and 5 bases from J, with 16 bases in between. The CDR3 has 16 residues. The CDR3 DNA reads as TGTGCCAGCAGTGACTCCCCCGGGCAGGGCTTGGAGACCCAGTACTTC. Translated: CASSDSPGQGLETQYF.

V gene TRBV20-1 combines with J gene TRBJ2-4, with D maybe TRBD2 (6 bases). Deletions cut 0 bases from V and 7 bases from J, with 19 bases between. The CDR3 has 16 amino acids. CDR1 and CDR2 from the germline V gene are DFQATT and SNEGSKA (reference sequence). The CDR3 region is CSARDFRDSGKNIQYF. For the CDR3, the DNA is TGCAGTGCTAGAGATTTTCGGGACTCCGGGAAGAACATTCAGTACTTC.

This chain uses TRBV28 with TRBJ2-3; perhaps TRBD2 as D (5 bases). Germline V gives CDR1 MDHEN, CDR2 SYDVKM. V dropped 5 bases and J dropped 6 bases, with 21 bases sitting between them. The CDR3 contains 16 residues. CDR3 amino acids: CASSARRTLVSDTQYF. The CDR3 DNA reads as TGTGCCAGCAGTGCAAGGAGGACCCTCGTTTCGGATACGCAGTATTTT.